A single sample gave rise to the 28 T cell receptor beta chains below, sequenced in a study of control samples from healthy donors and cancer patients. Generated by immunoSEQ multiplex PCR, the TCRdb table keeps only in-frame clones and is missing some. Of fewer than 70,000 clones in the sample, roughly 94% are singletons; the top ten hold around 3.7%. What was sequenced was blood. Receptor source: a young man in good health.

V and J are TRBV14 and TRBJ1-1; D call uncertain. Germline loops: CDR1 SGHDN, CDR2 FVKESK. The germline V and J ends were trimmed by 1 base and 8 bases, with 11 bases remaining between them. The CDR3 length is 13 residues. CDR3 residues: CASSQVPSQEAFF. As DNA, the CDR3 is TGTGCCAGCAGCCAAGTGCCTAGCCAAGAAGCTTTCTTT.

The chain joins TRBV6-4 to TRBJ2-3; TRBD2 agrees at 11 bases. The V gene's germline CDR1 is MRHNA and CDR2 SNTAGT. V gave up 2 bases and J gave up 4 bases; unmatched junction bases: 2. CDR3 length: 15 amino acids. The CDR3 DNA sequence: TGTGCCAGCAGTGACCTAGCGGGGGGCTCAGATACGCAGTATTTT. Its protein product is CASSDLAGGSDTQYF.

This chain connects TRBV5-4 to TRBJ2-7; D perhaps matches TRBD2 (6 bases). The V and J ends lost 0 bases and 4 bases respectively, with 14 bases between them. CDR1 is SGHNT, CDR2 YYREEE, per germline (reference sequence). This CDR3 has 15 residues. The CDR3 protein is CASSLGGKEGYEQYF. CDR3 in DNA: TGTGCCAGCAGCTTGGGGGGAAAGGAGGGGTACGAGCAGTACTTC.

CDR3 amino acids: CASSRDRDPFSYNEQFF. In DNA form, the CDR3 reads TGTGCCAGCAGCCGGGACAGGGACCCCTTCTCCTACAATGAGCAGTTCTTC. This sequence joins TRBV27 and TRBJ2-1, with 9 positions matching TRBD1. Germline V gene sequence: CDR1 MNHEY, CDR2 SMNVEV (reference sequence). Trimming cost V 6 bases and J 0 bases; bases outside gene matches: 9. The CDR3 covers 17 residues.

CDR3 sequence reads: CASSAARGKNTEAFF. For the CDR3, the DNA is TGTGCCAGTAGTGCCGCACGGGGCAAGAACACTGAAGCTTTCTTT. The chain is built from TRBV19 and TRBJ1-1; D possibly corresponds to TRBD1 (5 bases). From germline, CDR1 is LNHDA and CDR2 SQIVND (reference sequence). V was shortened by 5 bases and J by 1 base, with 14 bases between the two germline ends. The CDR3 consists of 15 residues.

V usage is TRBV19 and J usage is TRBJ1-2; 7 nucleotides line up with TRBD1. Looked up from germline, CDR1 is LNHDA and CDR2 is SQIVND (reference sequence). With 5 bases clipped from V and 7 bases from J, the junction kept 10 bases outside the gene matches. This CDR3 has 14 residues. The CDR3 nucleotides are TGTGCCAGTAGTCTACAAGACAGGGTGAGTGGCTACACCTTC. Translating it yields CASSLQDRVSGYTF.

The gene calls are TRBV4-2 and TRBJ2-1; 7 bases are shared with TRBD2. Germline V gene sequence: CDR1 LGHNA, CDR2 YNFKEQ. The trim removed 0 bases at V and 7 bases at J, leaving 18 bases unmatched. The CDR3 covers 19 residues. The CDR3 DNA follows: TGTGCCAGCAGCCAAGATCCCGTCCGCGGGAGTTTGGGCCGGAATGAGCAGTTCTTC. Its translation: CASSQDPVRGSLGRNEQFF.

The chain has TRBV5-1 and TRBJ2-3, with no clear D. CDR1 SGHRS and CDR2 YFSETQ come from the germline V gene. Between the trimmed V and J ends, which lost 2 bases and 4 bases, there was a span of 8 bases. The CDR3 totals 13 residues. CDR3 sequence: CASSFGYADTQYF. CDR3 DNA: TGCGCCAGCAGCTTTGGGTATGCAGATACGCAGTATTTT. Full variable domain (remainder filled in from reference TRBV5-1 and TRBJ2-3): KAGVTQTPRYLIKTRGQQVTLSCSPISGHRSVSWYQQTPGQGLQFLFEYFSETQRNKGNFPGRFSGRQFSNSRSEMNVSTLELGDSALYLCASSFGYADTQYFGPGTRLTVL.

The V gene is TRBV7-9, the J gene TRBJ1-2; TRBD1 matches at 8 bases. The CDR3 totals 14 residues. CDR1 is SEHNR, CDR2 FQNEAQ, per germline (reference sequence). The trim removed 5 bases at V and 2 bases at J, leaving 4 bases unmatched. Here the CDR3 reads CASSEGQGNYGYTF. The CDR3 DNA sequence: TGTGCCAGCAGCGAAGGACAGGGAAACTATGGCTACACCTTC.

This chain links TRBV7-9 with TRBJ1-5, with TRBD1 matching over 9 bases. The CDR3 has 14 amino acids. In germline, CDR1 is SEHNR, CDR2 FQNEAQ (reference sequence). V shed 4 bases and J 4 bases; nucleotides not matched to a gene: 2. The CDR3 region is CASSYGQGNQPQHF. CDR3 nucleotides: TGTGCCAGCAGCTACGGACAGGGGAATCAGCCCCAGCATTTT.

J is TRBJ1-5 and V is TRBV30, with D perhaps TRBD1 (5 bases). The CDR3 consists of 14 residues. Trimming left V 2 bases short and J 3 bases short, with 11 bases between. The germline V gene has CDR1 GTSNPN and CDR2 SVGIG (reference sequence). The CDR3 loop is CAWSSGQNNQPQHF. For the CDR3, the DNA is TGTGCCTGGAGTTCGGGGCAGAACAATCAGCCCCAGCATTTT.

This clone was recorded only once. The chain links TRBV4-2 to TRBJ2-7; D is perhaps TRBD1 (5 bases). V lost 1 base and J lost 6, with 10 bases in between. Germline-derived CDR1 and CDR2 are LGHNA and YNFKEQ. The CDR3 consists of 13 residues. In DNA, the CDR3 is TGTGCCAGCAGCCAAGTTCAGGGCCTCGAGCAGTACTTC. Residues: CASSQVQGLEQYF.

This clone appeared once. The chain carries TRBV27 and TRBJ2-7; D is perhaps TRBD1 or TRBD2 (5 bases each). This CDR3 is built from 15 residues. Trimming cost V 5 bases and J 6 bases, with 20 bases left between them. From germline, CDR1 is MNHEY and CDR2 SMNVEV (reference sequence). The CDR3 here is CASSRWAGTAIEQYF. The CDR3 DNA reads as TGTGCCAGCAGTCGATGGGCCGGGACGGCCATCGAGCAGTACTTC.

This chain links TRBV24-1 with TRBJ2-7, with D possibly being TRBD2 (5 bases). V was pared by 4 bases and J by 0 bases, with 15 bases between. Germline CDR1 is KGHDR and CDR2 is SFDVKD. CDR3 size: 16 residues. CDR3 residues: CATSDLTSEGSYEQYF. The CDR3 coding sequence is TGTGCCACCAGTGACCTCACAAGCGAGGGCTCCTACGAGCAGTACTTC.

The gene calls are TRBV3-1 (or the pseudogene TRBV3-2) and TRBJ1-2, with a possible D match to TRBD1 (5 bases). The V end was cut by 4 bases, the J end by 8 bases, with 17 bases between. There are 14 residues in the CDR3. CDR1 and CDR2 (germline): LGHDT, YNNKEL (reference sequence). CDR3: CASSLPGTGVGYTF. Here the CDR3 DNA reads TGTGCCAGCAGCCTTCCCGGGACTGGGGTCGGCTACACCTTC.

The chain links TRBV2 to TRBJ1-3, with D unresolved. CDR1 is SNHLY, CDR2 FYNNEI, per germline. The CDR3 contains 14 residues. Deletions cut 3 bases from V and 0 bases from J, with 6 bases between. The CDR3 is CASSDWASGNTIYF. The CDR3 DNA reads as TGTGCCAGCAGTGATTGGGCCTCTGGAAACACCATATATTTT.

As to this clone: Other DNA sequences in this sample translate to the same CDR3. This chain joins TRBV6-6 and TRBJ2-3; D remains unclear. CDR3 length equals 15 residues. CDR1 and CDR2 from the germline V gene are MNHNY and SVGAGI (reference sequence). V was clipped by 4 bases and J by 1 base, with 12 bases between them. CDR3 residues: CASSWAGEGTDTQYF. DNA for the CDR3: TGTGCCAGCAGTTGGGCAGGTGAAGGCACAGATACGCAGTATTTT.

The chain uses TRBV10-3 and TRBJ1-5, with TRBD1 identical over 8 bases. CDR3 length: 15 residues. The germline V gene has CDR1 ENHRY and CDR2 SYGVKD. After removal of 10 bases from V and 10 bases from J, the junction contained 18 bases not matched to a gene. The CDR3 is CATQADRGHGSPQHF. CDR3 in DNA: TGTGCCACCCAAGCAGACAGGGGCCACGGCAGCCCCCAGCATTTT.

V gene TRBV4-1 combines with J gene TRBJ1-3; D unresolved. Trimming left V 3 bases short and J 8 bases short, with 11 bases between. This CDR3 is built from 13 residues. Germline CDR1 MGHRA, CDR2 YSYEKL. As DNA, the CDR3 is TGCGCCAGCAGCCACTCCCCTGCGGACACCATATATTTT. Translation gives CASSHSPADTIYF.

The chain couples TRBV10-1 to TRBJ2-7; perhaps TRBD1 as D (6 bases). The CDR3 has 17 residues. Looked up from germline, CDR1 is WNHNN and CDR2 is SYGVQD (reference sequence). Trimming took 0 bases from V and 4 from J, leaving 19 bases between them. The CDR3 DNA follows: TGCGCCAGCAGTGAGTCTGGGGTTAACAGGGATTCGTACGAGCAGTACTTC. Encoded protein: CASSESGVNRDSYEQYF.

The genes are TRBV6-6 and TRBJ2-3, with 7 bases matching TRBD1. The CDR3 length is 12 residues. V shed 4 bases and J 5 bases; nucleotides not matched to a gene: 0. Per the germline V gene, CDR1 is MNHNY and CDR2 is SVGAGI (reference sequence). The CDR3 bases are TGTGCCAGCAGTTCAGGGGGAGATACGCAGTATTTT. It specifies CASSSGGDTQYF.

This chain joins TRBV19 and TRBJ2-3, with D possibly matching TRBD1 (6 bases). The germline CDR1 and CDR2 sequences are LNHDA and SQIVND (reference sequence). V lost 3 bases and J 4 bases, leaving 17 bases between the germline ends. This CDR3 region has 16 residues. The DNA for the CDR3 is TGTGCCAGTAGTATGTCTGGGGGCTCGGTTCCAGATACGCAGTATTTT. Amino acids: CASSMSGGSVPDTQYF.

V gene TRBV7-9 combines with J gene TRBJ1-1; 11 bases fit TRBD1. The CDR3 loop spans 17 amino acids. V lost 0 bases to trimming and J lost 2 bases; unmatched junction nucleotides: 5. In germline, CDR1 is SEHNR, CDR2 FQNEAQ (reference sequence). The CDR3 loop is CASSLAGQGAVNTEAFF. The CDR3 coding sequence is TGTGCCAGCAGCTTAGCCGGACAGGGGGCGGTCAACACTGAAGCTTTCTTT.

V is TRBV4-1 and J is TRBJ2-2; possibly TRBD1 or TRBD2 for D (5 bases each). Germline loops: CDR1 MGHRA, CDR2 YSYEKL. The V end was cut by 4 bases, the J end by 0 bases, with 9 bases between. The CDR3 runs 15 residues. The CDR3 nucleotides are TGCGCCAGCAGCCGGGACGTCGCGAACACCGGGGAGCTGTTTTTT. It codes for CASSRDVANTGELFF.

This clone was seen a single time. The chain joins TRBV5-4 to TRBJ2-2, with 9 bases that match TRBD1. V was pared by 3 bases and J by 2 bases, with 5 bases of the junction left unmatched. The CDR3 contains 16 residues. CDR1 and CDR2 (germline): SGHNT, YYREEE (reference sequence). CDR3 region: CASSSRTGVNTGELFF. CDR3 DNA sequence: TGTGCCAGCAGCTCTCGGACAGGGGTAAACACCGGGGAGCTGTTTTTT.

V is TRBV13 and J is TRBJ2-3; the D is unclear. The germline CDR1 and CDR2 sequences are PRHDT and FYEKMQ (reference sequence). This CDR3 has 16 amino acids. V shed 2 bases and J shed 1 base, with 13 bases lying between them. CDR3 in DNA: TGTGCCAGCAGCTTACCTAACAACCCCCGCACAGATACGCAGTATTTT. It translates to CASSLPNNPRTDTQYF.

This CDR3 reads CASSGEGISGRATEAFF. The DNA for the CDR3 is TGTGCCAGCAGCGGTGAGGGTATATCGGGCAGGGCCACTGAAGCTTTCTTT. The chain uses TRBV9 and TRBJ1-1, with D possibly TRBD1 on 5 matching bases. This CDR3 has 17 amino acids. V was shortened by 3 bases and J by 4 bases, with 22 bases between the two germline ends. CDR1 is SGDLS, CDR2 YYNGEE, per germline.

The chain is built from TRBV18 and TRBJ2-7; 8 bases fit TRBD1. V lost 3 bases to trimming and J lost 0 bases; unmatched junction nucleotides: 10. The CDR3 totals 17 residues. The germline V gene encodes CDR1 KGHSH and CDR2 LQKENI. The CDR3 loop is CASSPPDRAILSYEQYF. The CDR3 DNA follows: TGTGCCAGCTCACCGCCGGACAGGGCAATTCTCTCCTACGAGCAGTACTTC.